The clone carrying this T cell receptor (beta chain) was seen at least ten times. Antigen: not known. Through template switching, a universal primer site was introduced, and the cDNA contained unique molecular identifiers. TCRdb passed the 5' RACE reads through MiXCR, listing each CDR3 protein once. The data hold approximately 210,000 distinct CDR3 sequences, with roughly 7.1% observed a single time. Everyone who donated was a healthy Caucasian. This record belongs to a study of identical twins. V gave up 8 bases and J gave up 6 bases; unmatched junction bases: 6. The CDR3 extends over 12 amino acids. Points from the study as a whole: Insertion counts were lower in abundant cord blood beta clonotypes, a trend that memory repertoires did not show.

The same specimen was also included in a second study, on T cells expressing NK-cell markers. That report adds: It was sorted CD3+CD56-NKG2C+, CD3+CD56+NKG2C- and CD3+CD56+NKG2C+ T cells that provided the TCR beta repertoires.

The sample comprised CD8+ T cells sorted from blood. J is TRBJ2-7 and V is TRBV12-3 or TRBV12-4, with TRBD1 matching 8 bases. The sequence was collected from a woman aged 18-29 years in good health. As DNA, the CDR3 is TGTGCCAGCCAGGGGGCGACCGGCGAGCAGTACTTC. Translation: CASQGATGEQYF.